This TCR beta chain appears in the sequencing data of a study of blood T cell repertoires in COVID-19. Study as a whole: Sources were T cells, B-cell-depleted T cells, or PBMCs; the material itself was cDNA or gDNA.

Trimming took 4 bases from V and 6 from J, leaving 12 bases between them. The CDR3 covers 13 residues. Germline assignment: CDR1 MRHNA and CDR2 SNTAGT. In the original workflow: Amplification of reference gene primers was used by the study to estimate nucleated cell counts. The table came from immunoSEQ multiplex PCR; TCRdb's copy has only in-frame clones and leaves some out. That table furnishes V, J and clone size, whereas the DNA furnished D and trimming. The sample shows around 150,000 clones, about four fifths of them seen only once. J is TRBJ1-2 and V is TRBV6-4, with a weak D call TRBD1 (5 bases). This sequence was found in a man aged 25-40 years with COVID-19, enrolled during active disease. The specimen was peripheral blood. CDR3 nucleotides: TGTGCCAGCAGTGTTGACGGGACTAATGGCTACACCTTC. It encodes CASSVDGTNGYTF.